This T cell receptor beta chain stems from a study of blood T cell repertoires in COVID-19. As for the study in general: The origin of the acute and convalescent COVID-19 samples was the United States, Italy and Spain.

Per the original data handling: By means of reference gene primer amplification, nucleated cell counts were estimated. Method: immunoSEQ multiplex PCR; TCRdb's copy keeps in-frame clones and lacks some. The V and J calls and the clone size are those of that table, but D and trimming were determined from the DNA. The table includes tens of thousands of clones, roughly 90% detected once. There are 19 residues in the CDR3. V was pared by 2 bases and J by 4 bases, with 16 bases of the junction left unmatched. The V gene's germline CDR1 is KGHDR and CDR2 SFDVKD. The source of this sequence is a man aged 70 or older with acute or convalescent COVID-19. The specimen was peripheral blood. The chain carries TRBV24-1 and TRBJ2-5, with 9 bases that match TRBD1. The CDR3 spells CATSDSSPGQGGGRETQYF. DNA of the CDR3: TGTGCCACCAGTGATTCATCGCCGGGACAGGGAGGGGGGCGAGAGACCCAGTACTTC.